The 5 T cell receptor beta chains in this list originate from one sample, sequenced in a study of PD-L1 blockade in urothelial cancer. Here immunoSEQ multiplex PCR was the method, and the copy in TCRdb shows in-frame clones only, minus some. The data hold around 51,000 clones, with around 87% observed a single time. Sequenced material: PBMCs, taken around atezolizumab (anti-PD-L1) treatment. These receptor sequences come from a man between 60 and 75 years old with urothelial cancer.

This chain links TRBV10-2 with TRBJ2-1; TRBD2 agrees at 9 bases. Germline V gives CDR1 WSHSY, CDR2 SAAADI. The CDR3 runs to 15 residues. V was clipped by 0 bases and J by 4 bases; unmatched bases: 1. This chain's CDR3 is CASSESSGSYNEQFF. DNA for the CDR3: TGCGCCAGCAGTGAGTCTAGCGGGAGTTACAATGAGCAGTTCTTC.

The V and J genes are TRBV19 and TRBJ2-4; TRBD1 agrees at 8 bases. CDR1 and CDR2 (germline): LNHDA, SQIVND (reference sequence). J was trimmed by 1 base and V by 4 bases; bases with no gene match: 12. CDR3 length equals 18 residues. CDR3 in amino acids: CASSTPPRTGLAKNIQYF. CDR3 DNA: TGTGCCAGTAGTACCCCCCCAAGGACAGGGCTCGCCAAAAACATTCAGTACTTC.

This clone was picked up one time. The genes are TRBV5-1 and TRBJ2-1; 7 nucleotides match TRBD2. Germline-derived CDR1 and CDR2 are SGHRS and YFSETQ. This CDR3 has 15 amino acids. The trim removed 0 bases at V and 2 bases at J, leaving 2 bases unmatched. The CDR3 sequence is CASSLEGGPYNEQFF. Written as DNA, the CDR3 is TGCGCCAGCAGCTTGGAGGGAGGGCCCTACAATGAGCAGTTCTTC.

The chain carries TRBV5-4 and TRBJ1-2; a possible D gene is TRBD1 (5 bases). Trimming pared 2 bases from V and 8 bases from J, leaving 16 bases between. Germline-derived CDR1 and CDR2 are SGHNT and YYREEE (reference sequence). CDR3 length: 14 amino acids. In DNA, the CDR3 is TGTGCCAGCAGCTTTCAGGGAACCGTAGGGGGCTACACCTTC. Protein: CASSFQGTVGGYTF. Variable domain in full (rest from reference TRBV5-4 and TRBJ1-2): ETGVTQSPTHLIKTRGQQVTLRCSSQSGHNTVSWYQQALGQGPQFIFQYYREEENGRGNFPPRFSGLQFPNYSSELNVNALELDDSALYLCASSFQGTVGGYTFGSGTRLTVV.

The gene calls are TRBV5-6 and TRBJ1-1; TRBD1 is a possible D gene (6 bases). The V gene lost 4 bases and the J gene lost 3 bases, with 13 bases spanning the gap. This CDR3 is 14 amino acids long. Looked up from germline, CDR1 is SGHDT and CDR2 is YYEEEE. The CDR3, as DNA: TGTGCCAGCAGCCGGTTAACAGGGTACACTGAAGCTTTCTTT. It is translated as CASSRLTGYTEAFF. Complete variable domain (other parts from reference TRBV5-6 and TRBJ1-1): DAGVTQSPTHLIKTRGQQVTLRCSPKSGHDTVSWYQQALGQGPQFIFQYYEEEERQRGNFPDRFSGHQFPNYSSELNVNALLLGDSALYLCASSRLTGYTEAFFGQGTRLTVV.